This T cell receptor beta chain was documented in a study of regulatory T cells in long-lasting Graves disease. Many counts were recorded for this clonotype. Time point in this sample: newly diagnosed GD, antithyroid drugs for less than 3 months. PBMC-extracted RNA yielded the TCR library. The EDTA tubes were filled with 8 to 9.5 milliliters of drawn peripheral blood. This CDR3 is 14 amino acids long. From germline, CDR1 is DFQATT and CDR2 SNEGSKA (reference sequence). J was trimmed by 2 bases and V by 4 bases; bases with no gene match: 6. CDR3-region Arm-PCR and iRepertoire HTBI primers produced the TCR beta libraries. Each CDR3 protein is one row after TCRdb ran MiXCR on the multiplex PCR reads. The sample includes 400,000 to 450,000 distinct CDR3 sequences, roughly 15% of them seen just once. This same sample was also taken into another study, of T cells in Graves' hyperthyroidism and ophthalmopathy. That study reports: Newly diagnosed hyperthyroidism patients aged 18 to 65 years had disease lasting under 2 months. Blood also held most thyroid clonotypes expanded beyond 0.001. Using 13 V-J features, a model discriminated ophthalmopathy from stable hyperthyroidism.

The TCR originated in a woman aged 30 to 39 with Graves disease. The sequencing used peripheral blood mononuclear cells (PBMCs), collected at new diagnosis, from a patient treated with antithyroid drugs. The chain combines TRBV20-1 with TRBJ2-7, with 9 positions matching TRBD2. CDR3: CSAIGSSGAYEQYF. Written as DNA, the CDR3 is TGCAGTGCTATTGGTTCTAGCGGGGCCTACGAGCAGTACTTC.